These 22 T cell receptor beta chains share one sample of origin, sequenced in a study of T cells in tuberculosis. Specified time point: new active TB diagnosis, blood taken before or within 7 days of starting treatment. Sequenced by immunoSEQ multiplex PCR; TCRdb stores in-frame clones only, minus some. Counted here are about 49,000 clones, more than 90% occurring once; the ten biggest clones make up approximately 1.5%. The starting material was PBMCs, obtained at tuberculosis diagnosis. The receptors come from an adult with tuberculosis.

This chain joins TRBV27 and TRBJ2-1; 11 nucleotides match TRBD2. The V gene's germline CDR1 is MNHEY and CDR2 SMNVEV (reference sequence). This CDR3 has 14 residues. Germline trimming cut 4 bases from V and 7 bases from J; bases unmatched to any gene: 3. The CDR3 reads CASSSSGRYNEQFF. The CDR3 nucleotides read TGTGCCAGCAGTTCTAGCGGGAGGTATAATGAGCAGTTCTTC.

This chain's CDR3 is CASSDRRLAGDSPHEQFF. As DNA, the CDR3 is TGTGCCAGCAGCGACCGACGTCTGGCGGGAGATTCTCCGCATGAGCAGTTCTTC. J is TRBJ2-1 and V is TRBV4-2; TRBD2 matches at 7 bases. The CDR3 extends over 18 amino acids. CDR1 is LGHNA, CDR2 YNFKEQ, per germline. V lost 5 bases, J lost 8 bases, and 21 bases stayed unmatched.

J is TRBJ2-2 and V is TRBV18; 8 nucleotides line up with TRBD1. Germline V gene sequence: CDR1 KGHSH, CDR2 LQKENI. This CDR3 has 15 residues. Trimming at V came to 4 bases and at J to 3 bases, leaving 4 bases not matched to a gene. For the CDR3, the DNA is TGTGCCAGCTCACGAGACAGGGGAGACACCGGGGAGCTGTTTTTT. It specifies CASSRDRGDTGELFF.

The chain recombines TRBV28 with TRBJ2-1; TRBD1 matches 8 bases. This CDR3 spans 16 amino acids. V dropped 4 bases and J dropped 4; count of bases not matched to a gene: 9. CDR1 and CDR2 (germline): MDHEN, SYDVKM. The CDR3 DNA follows: TGTGCCAGCAGTTACCCTGAAGGACAGGGTTACAATGAGCAGTTCTTC. This translates into CASSYPEGQGYNEQFF.

This clone occurred once. The gene calls are TRBV30 and TRBJ1-1, with 7 bases identical to TRBD1. Per germline, CDR1 GTSNPN and CDR2 SVGIG (reference sequence). J lost 0 bases, V lost 3 bases, and 4 bases had no gene match. There are 14 residues in the CDR3. CDR3 region: CAWSVGQLNTEAFF. CDR3 DNA sequence: TGTGCCTGGAGCGTGGGACAGTTGAACACTGAAGCTTTCTTT.

The genes are TRBV10-3 and TRBJ2-7; D gene uncertain. Germline V CDR1 and CDR2: ENHRY, SYGVKD. Trimming shortened V by 6 bases and J by 3 bases, and 15 bases separated the two germline ends. The CDR3 sequence is 14 residues long. The CDR3 protein is CAIRRTVPNYEQYF. The CDR3, as DNA: TGTGCCATCAGACGTACAGTGCCCAACTACGAGCAGTACTTC.

The chain recombines TRBV30 with TRBJ1-2; TRBD1 is a possible D gene (5 bases). The CDR3 extends over 12 amino acids. V lost 3 bases and J 4 bases, leaving 9 bases between the germline ends. CDR1 and CDR2 from the germline V gene are GTSNPN and SVGIG (reference sequence). The CDR3 here is CAWSGGSYGYTF. The CDR3 nucleotides read TGTGCCTGGAGCGGGGGGTCCTATGGCTACACCTTC.

The V call is TRBV27, the J call TRBJ2-1; D is possibly TRBD2 (6 bases). The CDR3 length is 12 residues. Germline CDR1 MNHEY, CDR2 SMNVEV (reference sequence). Between the trimmed V and J ends, which lost 5 bases and 9 bases, there was a span of 11 bases. CDR3 region: CASSRQGGEQFF. DNA for the CDR3: TGTGCCAGCAGTAGGCAGGGAGGTGAGCAGTTCTTC.

CDR3 amino acids: CASSLGQRDEQFF. The CDR3 DNA is TGTGCCAGCAGCTTAGGACAGCGAGATGAGCAGTTCTTC. The rearrangement joins TRBV7-2 to TRBJ2-1; D is possibly TRBD1 (5 bases). The ends were cut back, 1 base at V and 8 bases at J, with 9 bases in the middle. The germline gives CDR1 SGHTA, CDR2 FQGNSA. The CDR3 sequence is 13 residues long.

The chain recombines TRBV5-6 with TRBJ2-7, with 10 bases matching TRBD1. The CDR3 is made up of 14 amino acids. Losses at the gene ends were 6 bases for V and 2 bases for J; bases not matched to a gene: 5. The germline V gene encodes CDR1 SGHDT and CDR2 YYEEEE. The CDR3 coding sequence is TGTGCCAGCACCGGGACAGGGGAAACCTACGAGCAGTACTTC. Translation: CASTGTGETYEQYF.

J is TRBJ2-1 and V is TRBV7-2; D might be TRBD2 (5 bases). The length of the CDR3 is 14 residues. Germline values: CDR1 SGHTA, CDR2 FQGNSA. V shed 2 bases and J shed 5 bases, with 10 bases lying between them. The CDR3 DNA reads TGTGCCAGCAGCTTAAGCGGCCTAAACAATGAGCAGTTCTTC. This translates into CASSLSGLNNEQFF.

The chain combines TRBV4-1 with TRBJ2-5; 7 bases are a match to TRBD1. The CDR3 is 16 residues long. Germline CDR1 reads MGHRA; CDR2 reads YSYEKL. The ends lost 3 bases at V and 4 bases at J; junction bases unmatched: 11. CDR3 nucleotides: TGCGCCAGCAGCCAGGGGCCACAGGGGAAGGGAGAGACCCAGTACTTC. It encodes CASSQGPQGKGETQYF.

This rearrangement joins TRBV6-4 to TRBJ2-1, with unresolved D. Per the germline V gene, CDR1 is MRHNA and CDR2 is SNTAGT. The ends were cut back, 4 bases at V and 0 bases at J, with 13 bases in the middle. The CDR3 is 16 amino acids. CDR3 loop: CASSGSHRSSYNEQFF. The CDR3 coding sequence is TGTGCCAGCAGTGGATCCCACCGTAGCTCCTACAATGAGCAGTTCTTC.

V is TRBV2 and J is TRBJ2-5; D may be TRBD2 (6 bases). Trimming stripped 4 bases from V and 8 bases from J, with 17 bases between. Germline-derived CDR1 and CDR2 are SNHLY and FYNNEI. This CDR3 region has 14 residues. The chain's CDR3 is CASSGGTYRGTQYF. The DNA for the CDR3 is TGTGCCAGCAGTGGAGGGACTTACCGAGGTACCCAGTACTTC.

The chain links TRBV7-9 to TRBJ1-1, with D unclear. The CDR3 sequence is 16 residues long. CDR1 and CDR2 from the germline V gene are SEHNR and FQNEAQ (reference sequence). V was pared by 1 base and J by 1 base, with 13 bases between. The CDR3 sequence: CASSLDFTGGNTEAFF. The DNA for the CDR3 is TGTGCCAGCAGCTTAGATTTTACGGGAGGGAACACTGAAGCTTTCTTT.

The chain couples TRBV5-4 to TRBJ2-5; D is possibly TRBD2 (6 bases). V was shortened by 1 base and J by 5 bases, with 9 bases between the two germline ends. Germline assignment: CDR1 SGHNT and CDR2 YYREEE (reference sequence). The CDR3 runs 13 residues. The CDR3 spells CASSLLGGETQYF. The CDR3 nucleotides are TGTGCCAGCAGCTTGCTGGGAGGCGAGACCCAGTACTTC.

The chain uses TRBV7-2 and TRBJ2-7; 10 bases fit TRBD1. The germline gives CDR1 SGHTA, CDR2 FQGNSA. V dropped 4 bases and J dropped 3; count of bases not matched to a gene: 3. The CDR3 contains 14 residues. The CDR3 bases are TGTGCCAGCAGCTGGAGGACAGGGGGCTACGAGCAGTACTTC. Translated, it gives CASSWRTGGYEQYF.

The chain has TRBV5-5 and TRBJ1-5, with D possibly being TRBD1 (6 bases). Deletions cut 2 bases from V and 5 bases from J, with 11 bases between. The CDR3 is made up of 14 amino acids. Germline CDR1 is SGHKS and CDR2 is YYEKEE (reference sequence). CDR3 sequence (DNA): TGTGCCAGCAGCTTACAGGGAAGGGATCAGCCCCAGCATTTT. Translating it yields CASSLQGRDQPQHF.

The rearrangement uses TRBV5-1 and TRBJ1-2; D is unclear. Germline lookup yields CDR1 SGHRS and CDR2 YFSETQ. V dropped 0 bases and J dropped 2 bases, with 8 bases sitting between them. This CDR3 has 14 residues. CDR3 in amino acids: CASSLDGSNYGYTF. For the CDR3, the DNA is TGCGCCAGCAGCTTGGACGGGTCCAACTATGGCTACACCTTC.

The rearrangement joins TRBV5-1 to TRBJ2-1; D possibly corresponds to TRBD2 (6 bases). Trimming shortened V by 2 bases and J by 0 bases, and 24 bases separated the two germline ends. Germline V gene sequence: CDR1 SGHRS, CDR2 YFSETQ. The CDR3 spans 20 residues. As DNA, the CDR3 is TGCGCCAGCAGCTTACCCAGCCGCGGGGACCGGGGGAGCTCCTACAATGAGCAGTTCTTC. It encodes CASSLPSRGDRGSSYNEQFF.

The rearrangement joins TRBV6-1 to TRBJ2-7; a weak D match, TRBD1 (6 bases). Between the trimmed V and J ends, which lost 11 bases and 3 bases, there was a span of 14 bases. CDR1 is MNHNS and CDR2 is SASEGT in the germline V gene. There are 12 residues in the CDR3. CDR3 nucleotide sequence: TGTGCCGGCGCAACAGGGTTCTACGAGCAGTACTTC. This sequence encodes CAGATGFYEQYF.

The V gene is TRBV27, the J gene TRBJ1-1, with 8 bases identical to TRBD1. The germline gives CDR1 MNHEY, CDR2 SMNVEV (reference sequence). This CDR3 comprises 13 residues. The V segment lost 0 bases and the J segment 9 bases; nucleotides outside the gene matches: 3. CDR3 coding DNA: TGTGCCAGCAGTTTATCCGGGACAGGCAAAGCTTTCTTT. Encoded protein: CASSLSGTGKAFF.